This paragraph covers one T cell receptor (beta chain) sequence. Its specific antigen is unknown. No base quality values were provided; no much bigger clone lies one nucleotide off. The data are from a study of shared clonotypes between healthy human individuals (dated by TCRdb to the early 2020s). For the study in its entirety: The cohort comprised two women and a few men aged 18 to 49 years. Per donor, three plates each were used for CD4 naive and CD4 memory, two for CD8 naive, and one for CD8 memory. The study deeply sequenced blood TCR repertoires of several healthy adults to estimate repertoire size and the extent of clonotype sharing between individuals. To increase sequencing depth and limit assay-specific biases, different laboratories used diverse techniques to prepare libraries and sequence TCR repertoires. Between about 0.8 and 9 billion PBMCs per donor were obtained by leukapheresis. Overall study results and their limits: When several donors were compared, the shared fraction of clonotypes was around 4.6% for naive CD4, about 4% for naive CD8, about 2.5% for memory CD4, and 0.4% for memory CD8. Pairwise subsampling led to the expectation that sequencing depth would affect the degree of clonotype sharing among donors. Sampling was restricted to blood, and TCR repertoires in tissues likely differ from the TCR repertoires found in blood. Naive subsets generally had larger estimated clonotype richness than memory subsets. Compared with non-shared clonotypes, the clonotypes found in all four sorted-subset donors had higher generation probabilities. The small number of donors limited the genetic and exposure-history diversity represented. Even with the large sequencing depth, rarefaction of the sorted-subset datasets indicated that sequencing was incomplete.

Using the deep immunoSEQ assay, TCR CDR3 regions were amplified from genomic DNA by multiplex PCR. For each cell subset, the extracted genomic DNA was distributed evenly across all wells of several immunoSEQ 96-well plates, and each plate served as one replicate. For sorted subsets, around 200 ng genomic DNA, equal to approximately 30,000 T cell genomes, was loaded into each replicate PCR. Purified libraries were quantified with a Qubit 3.0 fluorometer, sized on a Bioanalyzer 2100, and re-quantified with the KAPA Library Quantification kit. Every immunoSEQ 96-well plate was sequenced on a separate single-read 150-cycle Illumina NextSeq 550 flow cell. Regarding the original processing steps: Because only junctional sequences without quality scores were contained in the immunoSEQ output, filtering matching that applied to full-length reads could not be performed. To assign V/J genes and CDR3, sequences were annotated using PyIR, a Python wrapper for IgBLAST v1.9, with IMGT germline references. Reads were removed for weak V/J assignments (E-value above 1e-6), missing CDR3, stop codons, out-of-frame junctions, or ambiguous translated residues. A V3J clonotype was defined by an identical inferred V gene, J gene, and CDR3 amino acid sequence. Percentage overlap between repertoires was calculated by dividing the number of shared unique clonotypes by the size of the smaller repertoire. Repertoire richness was assessed with RTK rarefaction, the Chao1 estimator, and Recon v2.1 estimates of unobserved clonotypes. Generation probabilities were computed with OLGA for all TCRbeta clonotypes obtained by the gDNA method from a few donors. TCRdb mirrors the immuneACCESS table, restricted to in-frame sequences. Some clones are absent from its copies; in checked studies, under half trace to an unresolved V gene, and the reason for the others is unknown. V, J and clone size are those of that table, while D and trimming were read from the DNA. Present in this sample are about 2.4 million clones, approximately 90% of which were seen just once. More than 0.12% of the sample is in the top ten clones.

Taken from cysteine to phenylalanine, the CDR3 has 16 residues. Of the read, only the CDR3 DNA is kept; its 48 bases are in frame from base 1. CDR1 PRHDT and CDR2 FYEKMQ were looked up in the germline V gene (reference sequence). Trimming removed 3 bases from V and 2 bases from J; the gene matches leave 6 bases unexplained. Donors were healthy HIV-negative adults with no recently reported acute infections or vaccinations. Every donor was a Caucasian adult residing in Nashville, Tennessee, USA. CD4+ T cells were enriched by magnetic negative selection; naive cells were then positively selected on CD45RA, and the negative fraction formed the memory subset. Blood was obtained by leukapheresis, after which PBMCs were separated by Ficoll-Histopaque density gradient centrifugation and cryopreserved in liquid nitrogen vapor phase. Purity and quantity of every magnetically sorted T cell population were checked by analytical flow cytometry. Each sorted fraction had its genomic DNA isolated and then quantified by UV absorbance on a Nanodrop 2000c.

This TCR derives from a man aged 18 to 30 in good health. Sequencing input: naive CD4+ T cells sorted from blood. This specimen's cell subset or site label, per the study, means: CD45RA+ positively selected. The rearrangement joined TRBV13 to TRBJ2-2; TRBD2 fits 7 bases in the junction. CDR3 loop: CASSFLSGGNTGELFF. The base sequence is TGTGCCAGCAGCTTTCTGTCGGGAGGTAACACCGGGGAGCTGTTTTTT. This CDR3, with the reference TRBV13 and TRBJ2-2 proteins standing in past its ends, gives the full variable domain AAGVIQSPRHLIKEKRETATLKCYPIPRHDTVYWYQQGPGQDPQFLISFYEKMQSDKGSIPDRFSAQQFSDYHSELNMSSLELGDSALYFCASSFLSGGNTGELFFGEGSRLTVL.